This TCR beta chain appears in the sequencing data of a study of T cells in Graves' hyperthyroidism and ophthalmopathy. The table lists this clonotype with many counts. The CDR3 extends over 16 amino acids. The J segment lost 1 base and the V segment lost 0 bases, leaving 5 bases of the junction unmatched. Germline V CDR1 and CDR2: MNHEY, SVGEGT. There were TCR beta CDR3 regions amplified from RNA transcripts. First-round RT-PCR with HTBI primers amplified the TCR CDR3 region. TCRdb fed the multiplex PCR reads into MiXCR, producing one record per CDR3 protein. The sample lists roughly 700,000 distinct CDR3 sequences; roughly 17% were seen once. If no ophthalmopathy progression occurred within 18 months, Graves' hyperthyroidism was stable. The hyperthyroidism patients had all been newly diagnosed, and their disease duration was under 2 months. Their ages ranged from 18 to 65 years. Each 10 ml fresh peripheral blood draw supplied the PBMCs.

The receptor was isolated from a man in his fifties or sixties with Graves' hyperthyroidism. Material for sequencing was blood. The chain links TRBV6-2 or TRBV6-3 to TRBJ1-2; TRBD1 matches at 7 bases. The CDR3 bases are TGTGCCAGCAGTTACTCGAAGGACAGGCGTAACTATGGCTACACCTTC. Translation gives CASSYSKDRRNYGYTF.